The entry below gives a single T cell receptor (beta chain) sequence along with its context. Antigen specificity is unknown. Clones were sequenced by immunoSEQ multiplex PCR, and TCRdb holds only the in-frame ones, with some missing. The sample carries 50,000 to 70,000 clones, 85% to 90% recorded once. These data come from a study of a mutant IDH1 vaccine in newly diagnosed glioma. Study at large: Previous care, which was radiotherapy, temozolomide, or both, most often involved both. At week 47 came visit V13, while visit V12 had come at week 35. Whole-study findings and limits: Immune responses induced by the vaccine were seen in 93.3% of patients, spanning multiple MHC alleles.

V trimming: 0 bases; J trimming: 6 bases; junction bases outside the gene matches: 4. The germline V gene encodes CDR1 SGHRS and CDR2 YFSETQ. The CDR3 covers 15 residues. Documented time point: week 35, safety follow-up. Vaccinated patients received 300 ug of mutant IDH1 20-mer peptide per dose, with topical imiquimod. The chain couples TRBV5-1 to TRBJ2-1, with 9 bases lining up with TRBD2. The sequence came from a man aged 40-55 years with glioma. This material consisted of PBMCs, taken from a glioma patient whose treatment included an IDH1 peptide vaccine. CDR3 coding DNA: TGCGCCAGCAGCTTGGACAGCGGGAGGCGCAATGAGCAGTTCTTC. Translated, it gives CASSLDSGRRNEQFF.